This TCR beta chain came from a study of sequential checkpoint blockade in melanoma. Study-level background: First-line arms were nivolumab then ipilimumab, or the reverse, randomized 1:1.

The CDR3 length is 13 residues. The V end was cut by 5 bases, the J end by 3 bases, with 10 bases between. Germline CDR1 reads LNHDA; CDR2 reads SQIVND (reference sequence). Specified treatment: randomized to nivolumab then ipilimumab (arm A) or the reverse (arm B). This clone showed up just a few times. Here immunoSEQ multiplex PCR was the method, and the copy in TCRdb shows in-frame clones only, minus some. The table has tens of thousands of clones, around 90% seen once. The sequence was obtained from a human donor with melanoma. The rearrangement links TRBV19 to TRBJ1-2; D might be TRBD1 (6 bases). The sequenced sample was CD8+ T cells sorted from blood (inferred from file names), obtained from a patient given nivolumab and ipilimumab in sequence. The CDR3 DNA reads TGTGCCAGTAGTTTCCGACAGGACTATGGCTACACCTTC. Residues: CASSFRQDYGYTF.